This T cell receptor (beta chain) originates from a study of cytomegalovirus exposure and HLA in healthy donors. The CDR3 is 14 residues long. Germline V gene sequence: CDR1 MNHEY, CDR2 SVGAGI. The PCR was carried out with 60 Vbeta primers and 13 Jbeta primers. TCRdb's table, derived via immunoSEQ multiplex PCR, lists solely in-frame clones and lacks some. The sample lists some 120,000 clones, roughly 80% seen once, with about 1.8% in the top ten. The sequenced sample consisted of PBMCs. The chain couples TRBV6-5 to TRBJ1-3; maybe TRBD1 (6 bases). This clonotype was sampled from a man between 18 and 29 years old in good health and CMV-seronegative. The CDR3 bases are TGTGTCTGCAGGGGCAGCTACTCTGGAAACACCATATATTTT. Translating gives CVCRGSYSGNTIYF.